The rows below give T cell receptor beta chains drawn from one sample of a study of graft-versus-host responses after intestinal transplantation. The assay was immunoSEQ multiplex PCR, and TCRdb's table has in-frame clones only and misses some. The sample includes roughly 15,000 clones, roughly 60% of them seen just once. The sequencing used ileum tissue, collected 524 days after transplant. These receptor sequences come from a human patient who received an intestinal transplant, so some T cells may come from the graft donor. Both conserved end residues are part of each CDR3. The D gene is left open where the match is weak. Rows may omit the clone size; those that give it use once, few, many or a size class.

>TRBD1|TRBV19|TRBJ1-1|few
CAIWTGGHTEAFF
TGTGCCATATGGACAGGGGGTCATACTGAAGCTTTCTTT
>.|TRBV6-1|TRBJ2-4|.
CASSEVEGWNIQYF
TGTGCCAGCAGTGAAGTGGAGGGGTGGAACATTCAGTACTTC
>.|TRBV5-1|TRBJ2-2|.
CASSFTAGRTGELFF
TGCGCCAGCAGCTTTACGGCAGGGCGGACCGGGGAGCTGTTTTTT
>.|TRBV15|TRBJ2-3|.
CATSRGGGSTDTQYF
TGTGCCACCAGCAGAGGCGGGGGCAGCACAGATACGCAGTATTTT
>.|TRBV30|TRBJ1-6|.
CAWSPPRAPLHF
TGTGCCTGGAGTCCACCTCGGGCACCCCTCCACTTT
>.|TRBV11-2|TRBJ2-7|.
CASSPDGSSYEQYF
TGTGCCAGCAGCCCGGACGGGAGCTCCTACGAGCAGTACTTC
>.|TRBV29-1|TRBJ2-3|few
CSVGQRTDTQYF
TGCAGCGTTGGGCAGCGGACAGATACGCAGTATTTT
>TRBD2|TRBV4-3|TRBJ2-3|.
CASSQRGVRTDTQYF
TGCGCCAGCAGCCAACGGGGGGTGAGGACAGATACGCAGTATTTT
>.|TRBV6-6|TRBJ1-3|.
CASHATTTGNTIYF
TGTGCCAGCCACGCGACCACTACTGGAAACACCATATATTTT
>TRBD2|TRBV18|TRBJ2-7|.
CASSPGGATSYEQYF
TGTGCCAGCTCACCGGGAGGGGCAACCTCCTACGAGCAGTACTTC
>.|TRBV4-3|TRBJ1-4|.
CASSQDGGAREKLLF
TGCGCCAGCAGCCAAGACGGGGGGGCGCGTGAAAAACTGCTTTTT
>.|TRBV30|TRBJ2-1|.
CAWRNVLARWEQFF
TGTGCCTGGAGGAACGTCCTAGCGAGGTGGGAGCAGTTCTTC
>.|TRBV25-1|TRBJ1-2|.
CASSETVSYGYTF
TGTGCCAGCAGTGAAACGGTGTCCTATGGCTACACCTTC
>TRBD2|TRBV5-1|TRBJ2-7|.
CASSSVGGRYEQYF
TGCGCCAGCAGCTCGGTGGGGGGGAGGTACGAGCAGTACTTC
>.|TRBV7-2|TRBJ1-2|once
CASSLQASGGGENGYTF
TGTGCCAGCAGCTTACAGGCATCGGGAGGGGGTGAAAATGGCTACACCTTC
>.|TRBV7-2|TRBJ2-7|.
CASSLAVSSYEQYF
TGTGCCAGCAGCTTGGCGGTGAGCTCCTACGAGCAGTACTTC
>.|TRBV4-3|TRBJ1-1|.
CASSQVPGNTEAFF
TGCGCCAGCAGCCAAGTTCCAGGCAACACTGAAGCTTTCTTT
>.|TRBV7-2|TRBJ1-3|.
CASSLGGSTSGNTIYF
TGTGCCAGCAGCTTAGGAGGGTCCACCTCTGGAAACACCATATATTTT
>TRBD1|TRBV4-3|TRBJ2-5|few
CASSQDWTGFQETQYF
TGCGCCAGCAGCCAAGATTGGACAGGCTTCCAAGAGACCCAGTACTTC
>.|TRBV14|TRBJ2-2|.
CASSQNRGTNTGELFF
TGTGCCAGCAGCCAAAATCGGGGGACGAACACCGGGGAGCTGTTTTTT
>TRBD1|TRBV6-1|TRBJ1-2|medium-sized
CASFRDSNYGYTF
TGTGCCAGCTTCCGGGACAGTAACTATGGCTACACCTTC
>.|TRBV5-1|TRBJ2-2|few
CASSLAGWVTNTGELFF
TGCGCCAGCAGCTTGGCGGGTTGGGTCACGAACACCGGGGAGCTGTTTTTT
>.|TRBV5-1|TRBJ1-6|.
CASSSAGPNNSPLHF
TGCGCCAGCAGCTCGGCAGGGCCAAATAATTCACCCCTCCACTTT
>.|TRBV4-3|TRBJ2-1|.
CASSQNPQGGGDEQFF
TGCGCCAGCAGCCAAAATCCGCAGGGTGGTGGCGATGAGCAGTTCTTC
>TRBD1|TRBV6-1|TRBJ1-1|.
CASSEGRGPGKNTEAFF
TGTGCCAGCAGTGAAGGGAGGGGGCCGGGGAAGAACACTGAAGCTTTCTTT
>.|TRBV9|TRBJ2-7|.
CASSLGGSDEQYF
TGTGCCAGCAGCTTGGGGGGAAGCGACGAGCAGTACTTC
>TRBD2|TRBV7-2|TRBJ2-7|.
CASSSSGLGSYEQYF
TGTGCCAGCAGCTCCTCGGGACTAGGTTCCTACGAGCAGTACTTC
>TRBD2|TRBV29-1|TRBJ2-1|once
CSVPRGTSGGAGNEQFF
TGCAGCGTTCCCCGAGGGACTAGCGGGGGGGCGGGCAATGAGCAGTTCTTC
>TRBD1|TRBV6-1|TRBJ2-1|.
CASETGHLYNEQFF
TGTGCCAGCGAGACAGGGCACCTCTACAATGAGCAGTTCTTC
>TRBD1|TRBV5-1|TRBJ2-7|.
CASNPDPGQETYEQYF
TGCGCCAGCAACCCGGATCCGGGACAGGAAACCTACGAGCAGTACTTC
>.|TRBV11-2|TRBJ1-4|.
CASSLDRLGEKLFF
TGTGCCAGCAGCTTAGACCGTCTGGGCGAAAAACTGTTTTTT
>TRBD1|TRBV4-1|TRBJ1-2|.
CASSQQGADYGYTF
TGCGCCAGCAGCCAACAGGGGGCGGACTATGGCTACACCTTC
>.|TRBV25-1|TRBJ1-2|.
CASSEQGYGYTF
TGTGCCAGCAGTGAACAGGGGTATGGCTACACCTTC
>TRBD1|TRBV10-3|TRBJ1-3|few
CAISAGTGRDTIYF
TGTGCCATCAGTGCCGGGACAGGGAGGGACACCATATATTTT
>TRBD2|TRBV27|TRBJ2-4|medium-sized
CASSPLAGIAKNIQYF
TGTGCCAGCAGTCCTTTAGCGGGGATAGCCAAAAACATTCAGTACTTC
>TRBD2|TRBV27|TRBJ2-2|.
CASSAIGTSGGVMGELFF
TGTGCCAGCAGTGCGATCGGGACTAGCGGGGGAGTAATGGGGGAGCTGTTTTTT
>TRBD2|TRBV7-6|TRBJ2-3|.
CATTSGGHGDTQYF
TGTGCCACCACTAGCGGGGGGCACGGAGATACGCAGTATTTT
>TRBD1|TRBV5-1|TRBJ2-7|.
CASSPGTVAYEQYF
TGCGCCAGCAGCCCTGGGACAGTAGCGTACGAGCAGTACTTC
>.|TRBV19|TRBJ1-5|medium-sized
CASNMVGAVQPQHF
TGTGCCAGCAACATGGTAGGGGCGGTTCAGCCCCAGCATTTT
>TRBD1|TRBV30|TRBJ1-2|few
CAWSVGTGNNYGYTF
TGTGCCTGGAGTGTAGGGACAGGGAATAACTATGGCTACACCTTC
>.|TRBV30|TRBJ2-3|.
CAWKSLRGADTQYF
TGTGCCTGGAAATCGTTGCGGGGTGCAGATACGCAGTATTTT
>TRBD1|TRBV7-2|TRBJ1-6|medium-sized
CASSFAQGARSPLHF
TGTGCCAGCAGCTTCGCACAGGGGGCACGATCACCCCTCCACTTT
>TRBD1|TRBV27|TRBJ2-7|.
CASSQGGSSYEQYF
TGTGCCAGCTCCCAAGGGGGCAGCTCCTACGAGCAGTACTTC
>TRBD1|TRBV2|TRBJ1-4|.
CASSSTGVAGEKLFF
TGTGCCAGCAGTTCCACAGGGGTAGCAGGTGAAAAACTGTTTTTT
>.|TRBV7-9|TRBJ1-1|.
CASSATTGFSEAFF
TGTGCCAGCAGCGCAACTACAGGGTTCTCTGAAGCTTTCTTT
>.|TRBV19|TRBJ2-1|.
CASSTRDNEQFF
TGTGCCAGTAGTACAAGAGACAATGAGCAGTTCTTC
>.|TRBV5-8|TRBJ1-1|few
CASSLAGGAEAFF
TGTGCCAGCAGCCTGGCTGGGGGGGCTGAAGCTTTCTTT
>TRBD1|TRBV18|TRBJ2-3|.
CASSPSSGGEGDTQYF
TGTGCCAGCTCACCAAGTTCAGGGGGAGAGGGAGATACGCAGTATTTT
>TRBD2|TRBV19|TRBJ2-3|.
CASRLAGWTDTQYF
TGTGCCAGTAGACTAGCGGGGTGGACAGATACGCAGTATTTT
>.|TRBV27|TRBJ1-5|.
CASSELRGNQPQHF
TGTGCCAGCAGCGAACTAAGGGGGAATCAGCCCCAGCATTTT
>.|TRBV5-6|TRBJ2-3|few
CASSLGFQNEGTDTQYF
TGTGCCAGCAGCTTGGGATTTCAGAACGAAGGCACAGATACGCAGTATTTT
>.|TRBV7-2|TRBJ2-7|.
CASSLGSRPYEQYF
TGTGCCAGCAGCTTAGGCTCGAGGCCCTACGAGCAGTACTTC
>.|TRBV7-2|TRBJ2-7|few
CASRPRGLGTYEQYF
TGTGCCAGCAGGCCCAGGGGTTTGGGTACCTACGAGCAGTACTTC
>.|TRBV7-9|TRBJ2-5|.
CASSPGQTQYF
TGTGCCAGCAGCCCCGGTCAGACCCAGTACTTC
>.|TRBV5-1|TRBJ1-1|.
CASSLSTGMNTEAFF
TGCGCCAGCAGCTTAAGCACAGGGATGAACACTGAAGCTTTCTTT
>.|TRBV7-9|TRBJ1-2|few
CASSPGGYGYTF
TGTGCCAGCAGCCCCGGGGGATACGGCTACACCTTC
>.|TRBV4-3|TRBJ2-6|.
CASSQDRGGANVLTF
TGCGCCAGCAGCCAAGATCGGGGTGGGGCCAACGTCCTGACTTTC
>TRBD1|TRBV5-6|TRBJ1-5|.
CASSLGTGGYQPQHF
TGTGCCAGCAGCTTGGGGACAGGGGGTTATCAGCCCCAGCATTTT
>.|TRBV5-4|TRBJ1-1|.
CASSTTGNTEAFF
TGTGCCAGCAGCACGACAGGGAACACTGAAGCTTTCTTT
>.|TRBV4-3|TRBJ1-1|.
CASSQDRGNTEAFF
TGCGCCAGCAGCCAAGATAGGGGGAACACTGAAGCTTTCTTT